This T cell receptor beta chain was obtained from a study of shared clonotypes between healthy human individuals. V shed 7 bases and J 1 base; nucleotides not matched to a gene: 9. CDR1 and CDR2 from the germline V gene are MDHEN and SYDVKM. This CDR3 comprises 15 residues. TCRdb's table, derived via immunoSEQ multiplex PCR, lists solely in-frame clones and lacks some. This table holds some 2 million clones, about 95% found once. Naive CD8 cells comprised CD45RO-negative, CCR7-positively selected cells, excluding terminally differentiated effector memory CD45RA+ cells. The genes are TRBV28 and TRBJ2-7; 8 nucleotides align to TRBD1. What was sequenced was naive CD8+ T cells sorted from blood. The source is a man aged 18 to 35 in good health. As DNA, the CDR3 is TGTGCCAGCACCCTCCCCGGACAGGGTTCCTACGAGCAGTACTTC. Translated, it gives CASTLPGQGSYEQYF.